Each of the 4 T cell receptor beta chains below was sequenced from the same sample in a study of blood T cell repertoires in COVID-19. TCRdb's copy holds only in-frame clones and misses some; the assay was immunoSEQ multiplex PCR. The sample lists some 270,000 clones; around 82% were seen once. Sequencing used peripheral blood. All receptors derive from a person aged 65 to 85 with COVID-19, enrolled during active disease.

This clone was seen only a few times. This chain joins TRBV19 and TRBJ1-6; D unclear. Germline CDR1 LNHDA, CDR2 SQIVND (reference sequence). CDR3 length: 12 residues. V dropped 6 bases and J dropped 6 bases, with 6 bases sitting between them. CDR3 in amino acids: CASSNSNSPLHF. The CDR3 coding sequence is TGTGCCAGTAGCAACAGTAATTCACCCCTCCACTTT.

The chain carries TRBV7-8 and TRBJ1-5; TRBD1 is a possible D gene (6 bases). Per germline, CDR1 SGHVS and CDR2 FQNEAQ. The V and J ends lost 5 bases and 8 bases respectively, with 16 bases between them. The length of the CDR3 is 14 residues. The CDR3 sequence: CASSALQGGKPQHF. CDR3 DNA: TGTGCCAGCAGCGCACTACAGGGTGGAAAGCCCCAGCATTTT.

The chain links TRBV28 to TRBJ2-5, with a weak D call TRBD1 (6 bases). Germline loops: CDR1 MDHEN, CDR2 SYDVKM. The CDR3 is made up of 14 amino acids. Trimming shortened V by 5 bases and J by 5 bases, and 15 bases separated the two germline ends. In DNA, the CDR3 is TGTGCCAGCAGTCCGACAGGCGTGGGGGAGACCCAGTACTTC. Protein sequence: CASSPTGVGETQYF.

V is TRBV2 and J is TRBJ1-2; no clear D gene. The CDR3 is 11 residues long. V was cut by 7 bases and J by 3 bases, with 6 bases left in between. Germline CDR1 SNHLY, CDR2 FYNNEI. CDR3 DNA: TGTGCCAGCACAGAGGACTATGGCTACACCTTC. Its protein is CASTEDYGYTF.